These 24 T cell receptor beta chains were sequenced from one sample in a study of CD8 T cells in ankylosing spondylitis. A single record per CDR3 protein comes from TCRdb applying MiXCR to the 5' RACE reads. This table holds some 130,000 distinct CDR3 sequences, 6% to 8.5% found once. The material sequenced was blood, either unsorted or a sorted T cell fraction (not recorded which). All receptors come from a female donor with ankylosing spondylitis or in good health (not recorded which).

This clonotype was picked up many times. The J gene is TRBJ2-1, the V gene TRBV12-3 or TRBV12-4; 9 bases map to TRBD1. The V segment lost 5 bases and the J segment 8 bases; nucleotides outside the gene matches: 10. This CDR3 is 15 amino acids long. The CDR3 DNA sequence: TGTGCCAGCAGTCGGACAGGGGAAGAACGCCATGAGCAGTTCTTC. This sequence encodes CASSRTGEERHEQFF.

This clonotype was detected many times. The chain recombines TRBV12-3 or TRBV12-4 with TRBJ1-2, with 9 nucleotides matching TRBD1. The length of the CDR3 is 14 residues. With V trimmed by 5 bases and J by 4 bases, 5 bases remained unmatched. The CDR3 bases are TGTGCCAGCAGTCCCGGGACAGGGCCCTATGGCTACACCTTC. This sequence encodes CASSPGTGPYGYTF.

The table lists this clonotype with a count of one. This may arise from a read error, as a much more abundant clone is one base away. CDR3 sequence (DNA): TGCGACAGCAGCCCAAGGGACAGGAGAACAGATACGCAGTATTTT. Its translation: CDSSPRDRRTDTQYF. The V call is TRBV4-1, the J call TRBJ2-3; 8 bases line up with TRBD1. This CDR3 spans 15 amino acids. Germline assignment: CDR1 MGHRA and CDR2 YSYEKL.

This clonotype was found many times. This chain connects TRBV24-1 to TRBJ2-1; 7 bases are shared with TRBD1. V lost 4 bases, J lost 4 bases, and 6 bases stayed unmatched. The CDR3 spans 15 residues. CDR1 and CDR2 (germline): KGHDR, SFDVKD. The CDR3 coding sequence is TGTGCCACCAGTGAGGGGGACAGTTCTTACAATGAGCAGTTCTTC. It codes for CATSEGDSSYNEQFF.

This clonotype was found many times. V gene TRBV5-1 combines with J gene TRBJ2-5; no clear D. This CDR3 has 15 residues. Trimming took 0 bases from V and 2 from J, leaving 11 bases between them. Germline V lookup: CDR1 SGHRS, CDR2 YFSETQ. CDR3 coding DNA: TGCGCCAGCAGCTTGGGAGGCCAGAGACAAGAGACCCAGTACTTC. Protein product: CASSLGGQRQETQYF.

This clonotype was counted many times. This chain joins TRBV27 and TRBJ1-6, with D perhaps TRBD1 (6 bases). CDR1 MNHEY and CDR2 SMNVEV come from the germline V gene (reference sequence). CDR3 length: 15 amino acids. The V and J ends lost 6 bases and 9 bases respectively, with 18 bases between them. The DNA for the CDR3 is TGTGCCAGCAGATCACTAGGGGGTCAAGGTTCACCCCTCCACTTT. It encodes CASRSLGGQGSPLHF.

The table lists this clonotype with many counts. The rearrangement joins TRBV25-1 to TRBJ1-6; no definite D call. V gave up 6 bases and J gave up 10 bases, with 25 bases separating them. From germline, CDR1 is MGHDK and CDR2 SYGVNS. The CDR3 sequence is 17 residues long. The CDR3 DNA sequence: TGTGCCAGCAGACTCCAACAGACGCGAGGGAGTCGGTCACCCCTCCACTTT. Its protein is CASRLQQTRGSRSPLHF.

This clonotype was observed many times. The chain has TRBV20-1 and TRBJ2-1; TRBD2 is a possible D gene (6 bases). Deletions cut 1 base from V and 7 bases from J, with 17 bases between. The CDR3 consists of 15 residues. CDR1 is DFQATT and CDR2 is SNEGSKA in the germline V gene (reference sequence). The CDR3 DNA is TGCAGTGCTAGAGGAACCCAGGACTATTCTAATGAGCAGTTCTTC. The encoded protein is CSARGTQDYSNEQFF.

Many counts were recorded for this clonotype. CDR3 coding DNA: TGTGCCAGCAGCAGCGGACTAGCGGGGCTCACAGATACGCAGTATTTT. Translation: CASSSGLAGLTDTQYF. The chain couples TRBV27 to TRBJ2-3; 12 nucleotides match TRBD2. The ends lost 6 bases at V and 2 bases at J; junction bases unmatched: 6. Per germline, CDR1 MNHEY and CDR2 SMNVEV (reference sequence). The CDR3 contains 16 residues.

This clonotype occurred many times. J is TRBJ2-3 and V is TRBV9; TRBD2 is a possible D gene (7 bases). Germline CDR1 and CDR2: SGDLS and YYNGEE. Trimming removed 0 bases from V and 3 bases from J, with 11 bases in between. There are 15 residues in the CDR3. CDR3 residues: CASSVAGGHTDTQYF. CDR3 bases: TGTGCCAGCAGCGTAGCGGGGGGCCATACAGATACGCAGTATTTT. Together with reference TRBV9 and TRBJ2-3, the CDR3 gives the full variable domain: DSGVTQTPKHLITATGQRVTLRCSPRSGDLSVYWYQQSLDQGLQFLIQYYNGEERAKGNILERFSAQQFPDLHSELNLSSLELGDSALYFCASSVAGGHTDTQYFGPGTRLTVL.

Many counts were recorded for this clonotype. This chain joins TRBV3-1 and TRBJ1-4; D not certain. The CDR3 contains 15 residues. Germline CDR1 LGHDT, CDR2 YNNKEL (reference sequence). Trimming left V 4 bases short and J 6 bases short, with 15 bases between. The CDR3 here is CASSPSTASDEKLFF. As DNA, the CDR3 is TGTGCCAGCAGCCCAAGTACTGCTTCGGATGAAAAACTGTTTTTT.

Points on this clonotype: A much larger clone lies a single base off, so this may be a read error. The chain has TRBV7-6 and TRBJ1-1; D is uncertain. CDR3 length: 14 residues. CDR1 and CDR2 from the germline V gene are SGHVS and FNYEAQ. CDR3: CASSLAPTDAEAFF. In nucleotides, the CDR3 is TGTGCCAGCAGCCTAGCCCCGACGGACGCTGAAGCTTTCTTT.

This clonotype was detected many times. The chain links TRBV18 to TRBJ1-4, with unresolved D. Germline CDR1 and CDR2: KGHSH and LQKENI. V was trimmed by 4 bases and J by 0 bases, leaving 9 bases between them. CDR3 length: 15 amino acids. The DNA of the CDR3 is TGTGCCAGCTCACGAACGTCACCAACTAATGAAAAACTGTTTTTT. Translating gives CASSRTSPTNEKLFF.

This clonotype showed up many times. V usage is TRBV4-1 and J usage is TRBJ2-5, with D perhaps matching TRBD2 (7 bases). The germline V gene encodes CDR1 MGHRA and CDR2 YSYEKL. Deletions cut 0 bases from V and 4 bases from J, with 12 bases between. The CDR3 consists of 15 residues. Here the CDR3 reads CASSQDIGGVETQYF. CDR3 coding DNA: TGCGCCAGCAGCCAAGATATAGGGGGGGTAGAGACCCAGTACTTC.

This clonotype showed up many times. This chain links TRBV5-1 with TRBJ2-3; D is possibly TRBD2 (7 bases). Germline-derived CDR1 and CDR2 are SGHRS and YFSETQ. This CDR3 is built from 15 residues. Trimming left V 4 bases short and J 6 bases short, with 18 bases between. The CDR3 nucleotides are TGCGCCAGCAGCGTTCTGGGGGGGCAAATTGATACGCAGTATTTT. Its protein product is CASSVLGGQIDTQYF.

There are many counts of this clonotype. The V gene is TRBV9, the J gene TRBJ1-1; 8 nucleotides align to TRBD1. With 4 bases clipped from V and 6 bases from J, the junction kept 14 bases outside the gene matches. The CDR3 is made up of 16 amino acids. Germline V gene sequence: CDR1 SGDLS, CDR2 YYNGEE. In nucleotides, the CDR3 is TGTGCCAGCAGCCCAGGGGACAGGCCTGTAGGACCTGAAGCTTTCTTT. This translates into CASSPGDRPVGPEAFF.

V usage is TRBV11-2 and J usage is TRBJ2-5; TRBD2 matches 13 bases. The germline CDR1 and CDR2 sequences are SGHAT and FQNNGV. The CDR3 is 15 residues long. The V and J ends lost 5 bases and 5 bases, in that order; junction bases with no gene match: 5. The CDR3 coding sequence is TGTGCCAGCAGCCCCGGACTAGCGGGAGAGGAGACCCAGTACTTC. Protein product: CASSPGLAGEETQYF.

In this sample, this clonotype turned up many times. In DNA, the CDR3 is TGCAGTGCTAGGACAGGGGGCCCCTATTCACCCCTCCACTTT. It translates to CSARTGGPYSPLHF. The V gene is TRBV20-1, the J gene TRBJ1-6; 10 bases are shared with TRBD1. Germline V lookup: CDR1 DFQATT, CDR2 SNEGSKA (reference sequence). The CDR3 is made up of 14 amino acids. V lost 3 bases, J lost 8 bases, and 4 bases stayed unmatched.

This clonotype has at least ten counts. The rearrangement joins TRBV6-5 to TRBJ2-1; TRBD1 is a possible D gene (5 bases). The CDR3 is 15 amino acids. Germline lookup yields CDR1 MNHEY and CDR2 SVGAGI. Trimming pared 2 bases from V and 10 bases from J, leaving 18 bases between. Here the CDR3 reads CASSYRLDSTEEQFF. CDR3 coding DNA: TGTGCCAGCAGTTACCGCCTCGACAGTACTGAAGAGCAGTTCTTC.

This clonotype was counted many times. The chain employs TRBV6-1 and TRBJ2-1; D uncertain. This CDR3 spans 11 amino acids. CDR1 and CDR2 from the germline V gene are MNHNS and SASEGT. Trimming shortened V by 2 bases and J by 5 bases, and 1 base separated the two germline ends. The CDR3 bases are TGTGCCAGCAGTGAACACAATGAGCAGTTCTTC. It yields the protein CASSEHNEQFF.

This clonotype occurred many times. The V call is TRBV5-4, the J call TRBJ1-2, with D uncertain. This CDR3 is 14 amino acids long. Germline CDR1 reads SGHNT; CDR2 reads YYREEE (reference sequence). V was cut by 3 bases and J by 5 bases, with 14 bases left in between. The CDR3 sequence: CASSSGFSLYGYTF. CDR3 coding DNA: TGTGCCAGCAGCTCGGGTTTCAGCCTTTATGGCTACACCTTC.

This clonotype occurred many times. V usage is TRBV5-5 and J usage is TRBJ1-2, with D uncertain. The germline gives CDR1 SGHKS, CDR2 YYEKEE (reference sequence). V was shortened by 2 bases and J by 4 bases, with 15 bases between the two germline ends. The CDR3 covers 15 residues. CDR3 region: CASSFGPEGAYGYTF. CDR3 sequence (DNA): TGTGCCAGCAGCTTCGGTCCGGAGGGCGCCTATGGCTACACCTTC.

This clonotype was detected ten times or more. CDR3 bases: TGCAGCGTTGAAGAGTTGGCGGGGGGGCTTAATGAGCAGTTCTTC. This gives the protein CSVEELAGGLNEQFF. This chain uses TRBV29-1 with TRBJ2-1; 9 bases line up with TRBD2. The V gene end was trimmed by 0 bases and the J gene end by 7 bases; junction bases not matched to a gene: 7. Germline assignment: CDR1 SQVTM and CDR2 ANQGSEA. The CDR3 consists of 15 residues.

This clonotype was recorded at least ten times. The chain has TRBV18 and TRBJ2-3; 7 nucleotides line up with TRBD1. The V gene's germline CDR1 is KGHSH and CDR2 LQKENI. The V gene end was trimmed by 0 bases and the J gene end by 5 bases; junction bases not matched to a gene: 5. The CDR3 covers 15 residues. CDR3 protein: CASSPPQGVLDTQYF. CDR3 in DNA: TGTGCCAGCTCACCACCGCAGGGGGTTTTAGATACGCAGTATTTT.